This T cell receptor beta chain was identified in a study of PD-L1 blockade in urothelial cancer (dated 2017 in TCRdb). In terms of the full investigation: All patients started therapy at some point between 2014 and 2016 and received atezolizumab 1,200 mg intravenously every 3 weeks. In the same patients who had TCR sequencing, pretreatment tumors also underwent whole exome sequencing and RNA sequencing. An exploratory multi-omic analysis was conducted of the somatic, immune and clinical correlates of response to PD-L1 blockade with atezolizumab in urothelial cancer. Approximately 30 patients had pretreatment blood TCR-seq, 24 had at least one posttreatment blood collection, and 24 had tumor TCR-seq. TCR sequencing covered pretreatment tumor samples and matched, serially collected peripheral blood taken before and after atezolizumab treatment. Durable clinical benefit was defined as a progression-free survival longer than 6 months, and TCR features were additionally tested against progression-free survival and overall survival. An ECOG performance status of 0 or 1 was recorded for the patients, and 0 to 3 prior chemotherapy regimens had been received by the patients. Some ten patients reached durable clinical benefit, while around 19 patients did not. About 90% of the 29 patients were males with bladder-origin urothelial cancer, and about 60% of the roughly 30 reported a prior smoking history. Blood samples gave a median of approximately 150,000 T cells and approximately 80,000 unique TCRs, with a median clonality of around 0.074. Blood samples were analyzed at 3 weeks after treatment start (second dose) and at 6 weeks after treatment start.

Each PCR received spiked-in synthetic TCR analog templates so that absolute template abundance could be estimated from read counts. TCRbeta CDR3 regions were amplified from genomic DNA with bias-controlled V and J gene primers using the immunoSEQ assay. Rearranged TCRbeta segments were sequenced at approximately 20X coverage. In the source study's methods: Sequencing errors were corrected by clustering and CDR3s were annotated against IMGT to assign V, D and J genes. Only productive TCRbeta rearrangements were used in downstream analyses, excluding out-of-frame or stop-codon sequences. Clonality was calculated as one minus the Shannon entropy normalized by the log of the number of unique productive sequences. Clones differing between time points or between blood and tumor were identified by Fisher's exact test with Benjamini-Hochberg correction at adjusted p below 0.01. Drawn from immuneACCESS, this table holds only the in-frame rearrangements with V and J called that TCRdb kept. Clones are partly lost; checked studies trace under half to an unresolved V gene and leave the rest unexplained. V and J calls and clone size are as listed in that table; D and trimming were resolved from the DNA. This sample lists some 110,000 clones; about 91% were detected once. The ten largest clones capture less than 4.5% of the sample.

The investigation overall reported the following: Because the sample size was small (n ≈ 29) and many of the analyses were exploratory, the results are meant to be hypothesis-generating. Among patients with durable benefit, tumor-associated TCR clones showed greater expansion in peripheral blood 3 weeks after treatment started (n ≈ 23, p = 0.022). Improved progression-free and overall survival was associated with having pretreatment peripheral blood TCR clonality below the median.

About this clone itself: What antigen it recognizes has not been identified. Base qualities are not provided; no much larger clone lies one nucleotide away.

Taken with the paper, the label for time point translates to: peripheral blood 6 weeks after treatment start. The cohort comprised fewer than 35 patients with locally advanced or metastatic urothelial carcinoma treated at Memorial Sloan Kettering on a trial protocol. Peripheral blood mononuclear cells were collected pretreatment and during treatment, at between 1 and 8 total time points per patient. The Qiagen DNeasy Blood extraction kit was used to purify genomic DNA from total PBMCs and tumor samples. PBMCs were collected pretreatment and during treatment, and were isolated and stored as previously described. The CDR3 goes from the cysteine to the phenylalanine over 15 residues. This entry keeps only the CDR3 DNA: 45 bases, framed from base 1. V is reduced by 4 bases and J by 6 bases, leaving a spacing of 16 bases between them. The germline V gene yields SNHLY for CDR1 and FYNNEI for CDR2.

This TCR came from a man in his sixties with urothelial cancer. The V and J segments used are TRBV2 and TRBJ2-4; TRBD2 is a possible D gene, resting on 6 matching bases. Sample: PBMCs, taken around atezolizumab (anti-PD-L1) treatment. The CDR3 is CASSGDGGPANIQYF. The nucleotide sequence reads as follows: TGTGCCAGCAGTGGAGACGGGGGACCGGCAAACATTCAGTACTTC.